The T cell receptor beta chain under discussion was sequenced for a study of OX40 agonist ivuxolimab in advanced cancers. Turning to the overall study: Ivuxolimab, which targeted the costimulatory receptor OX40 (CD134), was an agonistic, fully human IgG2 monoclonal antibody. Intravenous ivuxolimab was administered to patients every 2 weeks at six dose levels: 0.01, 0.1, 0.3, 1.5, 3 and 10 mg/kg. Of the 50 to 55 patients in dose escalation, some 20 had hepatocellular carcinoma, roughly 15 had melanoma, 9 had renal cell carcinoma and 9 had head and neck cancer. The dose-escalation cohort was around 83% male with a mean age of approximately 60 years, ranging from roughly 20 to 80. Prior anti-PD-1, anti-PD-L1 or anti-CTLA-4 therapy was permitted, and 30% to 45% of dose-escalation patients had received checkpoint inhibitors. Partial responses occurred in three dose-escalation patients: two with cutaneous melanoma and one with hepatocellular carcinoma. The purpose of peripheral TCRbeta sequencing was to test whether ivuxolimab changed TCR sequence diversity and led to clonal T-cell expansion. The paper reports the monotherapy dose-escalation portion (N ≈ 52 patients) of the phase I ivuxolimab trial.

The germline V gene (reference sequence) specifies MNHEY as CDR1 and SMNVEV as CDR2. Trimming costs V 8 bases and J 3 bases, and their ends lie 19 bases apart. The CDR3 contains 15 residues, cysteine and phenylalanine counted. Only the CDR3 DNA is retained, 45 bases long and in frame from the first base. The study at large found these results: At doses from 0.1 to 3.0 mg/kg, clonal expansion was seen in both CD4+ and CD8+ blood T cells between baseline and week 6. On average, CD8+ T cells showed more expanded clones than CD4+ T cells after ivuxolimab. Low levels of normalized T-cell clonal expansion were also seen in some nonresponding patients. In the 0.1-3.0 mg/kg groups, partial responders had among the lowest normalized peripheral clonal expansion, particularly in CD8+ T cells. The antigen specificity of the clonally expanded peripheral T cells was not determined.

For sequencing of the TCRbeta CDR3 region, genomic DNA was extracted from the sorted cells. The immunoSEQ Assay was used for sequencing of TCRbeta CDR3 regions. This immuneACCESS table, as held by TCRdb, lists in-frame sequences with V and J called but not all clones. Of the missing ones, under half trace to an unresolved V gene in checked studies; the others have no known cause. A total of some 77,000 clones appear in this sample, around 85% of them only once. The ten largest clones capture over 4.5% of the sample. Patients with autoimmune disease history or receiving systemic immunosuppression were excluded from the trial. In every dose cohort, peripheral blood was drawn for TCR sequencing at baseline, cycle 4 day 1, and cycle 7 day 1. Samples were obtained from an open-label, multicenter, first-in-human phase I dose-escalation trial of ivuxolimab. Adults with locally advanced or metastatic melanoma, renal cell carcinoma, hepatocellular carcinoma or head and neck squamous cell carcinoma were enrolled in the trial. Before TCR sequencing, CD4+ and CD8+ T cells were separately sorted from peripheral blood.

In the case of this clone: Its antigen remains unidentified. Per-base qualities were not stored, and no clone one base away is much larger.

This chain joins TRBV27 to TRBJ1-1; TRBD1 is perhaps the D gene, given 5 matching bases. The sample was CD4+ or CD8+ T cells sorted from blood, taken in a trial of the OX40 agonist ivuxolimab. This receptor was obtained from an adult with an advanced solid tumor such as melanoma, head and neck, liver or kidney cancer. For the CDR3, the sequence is CASGAGIFGDTEAFF. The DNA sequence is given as TGTGCCAGCGGGGCTGGGATTTTCGGGGACACTGAAGCTTTCTTT.